A selection of T cell receptor beta chains follows, all from one sample in a study of CD8 T cells in Susac syndrome. Using its own MiXCR run on the immunoSEQ multiplex PCR reads, TCRdb lists one record per CDR3 protein. There are hundreds of thousands of distinct CDR3 sequences in the sample; about 94% occur only once, and roughly 0.14% lies in the top ten. The sample taken for sequencing was CD4+ T cells from PBMCs. These receptors all stem from a human donor with Susac syndrome. Each CDR3 is given with its conserved first and last residue. D genes are given only for firm matches. Where a row states a size, it is once, few, many or the class of an expanded clone; other rows omit it.

v_call	d_call	clone_size	cdr3_length	j_call	cdr3_nt	cdr3_aa
TRBV14	.	.	12	TRBJ2-5	TGTGCCAGCAGCCAAGAGCAAGAGACCCAGTACTTC	CASSQEQETQYF
TRBV19	.	once	13	TRBJ1-2	TGTGCCAGTATCCGGGACGGTAACTATGGCTACACCTTC	CASIRDGNYGYTF
TRBV5-1	.	.	16	TRBJ1-2	TGCGCCAGCAGCCCCGGACAGATAATTGGTAACTATGGCTACACCTTC	CASSPGQIIGNYGYTF
TRBV20-1	TRBD1	.	11	TRBJ2-3	TGCAGCAGACAGGGCGGCGATACGCAGTATTTT	CSRQGGDTQYF
TRBV7-2	.	.	14	TRBJ2-4	TGTGCCAGCAGCTTTCCAGGGAGCAAAAACATTCAGTACTTC	CASSFPGSKNIQYF
TRBV6-2/TRBV6-3	.	.	14	TRBJ2-2	TGTGCCAGCAGTGACAGAAGGGGCACCGGGGAGCTGTTTTTT	CASSDRRGTGELFF
TRBV6-2/TRBV6-3	TRBD2	.	15	TRBJ2-5	TGTGCCAGCACTGAACCCGGACTAGTCCAAGAGACCCAGTACTTC	CASTEPGLVQETQYF
TRBV27	.	.	15	TRBJ1-2	TGTGCCAGCAGTACCCGGACAAATTCTAACTATGGCTACACCTTC	CASSTRTNSNYGYTF
TRBV6-1	.	.	15	TRBJ2-5	TGTGCCAGCAGTCCCAATAGACTAGTCCAAGAGACCCAGTACTTC	CASSPNRLVQETQYF
TRBV29-1	.	.	16	TRBJ1-2	TGCAGCGTTTGGGGGGTTGTAGGATCGGGGAACTATGGCTACACCTTC	CSVWGVVGSGNYGYTF
TRBV3-1	.	.	12	TRBJ1-6	TGTGCCAGCAGCCACGACAGTTCACCCCTCCACTTT	CASSHDSSPLHF
TRBV6-2/TRBV6-3	.	.	12	TRBJ1-1	TGTGCCAGCAGTTACGAGAGAGGTGAAGCTTTCTTT	CASSYERGEAFF
TRBV7-7	TRBD2	.	15	TRBJ2-5	TGTGCTAGCAGTCCTGGACTAGCGGGGAAAGAGACCCAGTACTTC	CASSPGLAGKETQYF
TRBV7-2	.	.	14	TRBJ2-7	TGTGCCAGCAGCTTAGCCCCCCTTGCCTACGAGCAGTACTTC	CASSLAPLAYEQYF
TRBV20-1	.	.	12	TRBJ1-1	TGCAGTGCTAGACGGCAGGGGACTGAAGCTTTCTTT	CSARRQGTEAFF
TRBV6-2/TRBV6-3	TRBD1	.	14	TRBJ2-5	TGTGCCAGCAGTTACAACAGGGGACCCGAGACCCAGTACTTC	CASSYNRGPETQYF
TRBV7-8	.	once	14	TRBJ1-1	TGTGCCAGCAGCTCGCACAGGGAGAACACTGAAGCTTTCTTT	CASSSHRENTEAFF
TRBV5-6	.	.	15	TRBJ2-6	TGTGCCAGCAGCTTAACCGTCTCTGGGGCCAACGTCCTGACTTTC	CASSLTVSGANVLTF
TRBV6-5	TRBD1	.	15	TRBJ1-2	TGTGCCAGCAGTTTCTTTACAGGGGGCGGGTATGGCTACACCTTC	CASSFFTGGGYGYTF
TRBV12-3/TRBV12-4	.	.	12	TRBJ2-3	TGTGCCAGCAGTTCACCCGCATATACGCAGTATTTT	CASSSPAYTQYF
TRBV11-1	.	.	12	TRBJ2-5	TGTGCCAGCGCCCCCCAGGCGGGGACTCAGTACTTC	CASAPQAGTQYF
TRBV20-1	TRBD1	.	16	TRBJ2-6	TGCAGTGCTGGAACAGGGGGGAGCTCTGGGGCCAACGTCCTGACTTTC	CSAGTGGSSGANVLTF
TRBV5-6	.	.	16	TRBJ2-2	TGTGCCAGCAGCTGGGCCAGTTCCCAGGACACCGGGGAGCTGTTTTTT	CASSWASSQDTGELFF
TRBV7-4	TRBD1	.	17	TRBJ2-7	TGTGCCAGCAGATTACCACCTCCGGGACAGGGTCGATGCGAGCAGTACTTC	CASRLPPPGQGRCEQYF
TRBV6-2/TRBV6-3	TRBD1	.	15	TRBJ2-6	TGTGCCAGCAGTACGACAGGGGCTGGGGCCAACGTCCTGACTTTC	CASSTTGAGANVLTF
TRBV6-2/TRBV6-3	TRBD1	.	16	TRBJ1-6	TGTGCCAGCCTTTCCTCGCCGGGACAGTTTAATTCACCCCTCCACTTT	CASLSSPGQFNSPLHF
TRBV20-1	TRBD1	.	13	TRBJ1-4	TGCAGTGCTACCGGACCAGGGGGAGAAAAACTGTTTTTT	CSATGPGGEKLFF
TRBV29-1	TRBD1	.	14	TRBJ2-2	TGCAGCGTTGGGAGGACAGGGAACACCGGGGAGCTGTTTTTT	CSVGRTGNTGELFF
TRBV7-9	.	.	12	TRBJ2-1	TGTGCCAGCAGCTCCTTACAGGGTTGGCAGTTCTTC	CASSSLQGWQFF
TRBV20-1	.	.	14	TRBJ1-5	TGCAGTGCCATAGTAGTCGGTGGACCTCAGCCCCAGCATTTT	CSAIVVGGPQPQHF
TRBV3-1	.	.	16	TRBJ2-7	TGTGCCAGCAGCCAAGATCGAGGGTTTGCCCAGTACGAGCAGTACTTC	CASSQDRGFAQYEQYF
TRBV7-2	.	.	14	TRBJ2-7	TGTGCCAGCAGCTTAGGGCCCTCGACAACCGAGCAGTACTTC	CASSLGPSTTEQYF
TRBV18	.	.	15	TRBJ2-6	TGTGCCAGCTCAGCGACAGACTCTGGGGCCAACGTCCTGACTTTC	CASSATDSGANVLTF
TRBV28	.	.	12	TRBJ1-1	TGTGCCAGCAGTTGGTTGAACACTGAAGCTTTCTTT	CASSWLNTEAFF
TRBV7-2	.	.	12	TRBJ1-6	TGTGCCAGCAGCTTGGGGGGCCCACCCCTCCACTTT	CASSLGGPPLHF
TRBV29-1	TRBD1	.	13	TRBJ2-4	TGCAGCGTTGAACCAGACAGGGGGGACATTCAGTACTTC	CSVEPDRGDIQYF
TRBV28	TRBD1	.	18	TRBJ1-2	TGTGCCAGCAGCCTGGCCGGGACAGTCGCTCAAGGGTCCTATGGCTACACCTTC	CASSLAGTVAQGSYGYTF
TRBV29-1	.	.	15	TRBJ1-2	TGCAGCGTGGAATCCCCCGGACGGCGTTACTATGGCTACACCTTC	CSVESPGRRYYGYTF
TRBV20-1	.	.	15	TRBJ1-5	TGCAGTGCTAGAGATGAAGGGCAGTCCAATCAGCCCCAGCATTTT	CSARDEGQSNQPQHF